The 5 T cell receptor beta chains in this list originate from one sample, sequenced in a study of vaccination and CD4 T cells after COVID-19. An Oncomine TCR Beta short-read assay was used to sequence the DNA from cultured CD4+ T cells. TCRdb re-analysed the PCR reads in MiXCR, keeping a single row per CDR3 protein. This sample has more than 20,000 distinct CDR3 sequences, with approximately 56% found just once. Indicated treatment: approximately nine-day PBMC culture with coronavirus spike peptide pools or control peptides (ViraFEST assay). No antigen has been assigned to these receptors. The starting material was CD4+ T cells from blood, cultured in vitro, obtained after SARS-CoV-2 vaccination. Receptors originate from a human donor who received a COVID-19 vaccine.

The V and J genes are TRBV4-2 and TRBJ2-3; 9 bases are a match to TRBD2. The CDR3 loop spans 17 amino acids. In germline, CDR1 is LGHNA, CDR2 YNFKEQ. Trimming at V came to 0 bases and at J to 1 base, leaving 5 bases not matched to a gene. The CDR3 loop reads CASSQDQASGGTDTQYF. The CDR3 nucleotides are TGTGCCAGCAGCCAAGATCAGGCTAGCGGGGGCACAGATACGCAGTATTTT.

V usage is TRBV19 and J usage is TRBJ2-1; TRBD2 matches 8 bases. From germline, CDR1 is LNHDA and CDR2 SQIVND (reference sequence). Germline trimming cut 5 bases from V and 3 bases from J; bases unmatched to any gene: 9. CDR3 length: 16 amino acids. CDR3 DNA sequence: TGTGCCAGTAGTGGTTTCGGCGGGGGGAACTACAATGAGCAGTTCTTC. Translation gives CASSGFGGGNYNEQFF.

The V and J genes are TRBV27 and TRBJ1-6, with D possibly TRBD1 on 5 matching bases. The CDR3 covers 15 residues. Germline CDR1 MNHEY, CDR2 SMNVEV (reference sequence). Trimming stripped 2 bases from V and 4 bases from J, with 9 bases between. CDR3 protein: CASSLRGRYNSPLHF. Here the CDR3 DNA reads TGTGCCAGCAGTTTACGGGGGAGATATAATTCACCCCTCCACTTT.

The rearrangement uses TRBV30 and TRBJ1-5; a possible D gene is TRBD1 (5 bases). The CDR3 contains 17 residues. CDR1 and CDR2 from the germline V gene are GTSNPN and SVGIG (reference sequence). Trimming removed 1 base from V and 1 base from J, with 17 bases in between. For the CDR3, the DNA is TGTGCCTGGAGTGGAAGGGGAGGGTCGGTAAGCAATCAGCCCCAGCATTTT. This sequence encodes CAWSGRGGSVSNQPQHF.

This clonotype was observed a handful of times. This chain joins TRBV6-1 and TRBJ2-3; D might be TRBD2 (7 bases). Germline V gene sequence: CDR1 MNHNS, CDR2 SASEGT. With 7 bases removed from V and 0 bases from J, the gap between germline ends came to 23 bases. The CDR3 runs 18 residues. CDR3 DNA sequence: TGTGCCAGCATGCTTACGGCGGGGGACACCCCTAGCACAGATACGCAGTATTTT. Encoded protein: CASMLTAGDTPSTDTQYF.